This passage covers 6 T cell receptor beta chains from one sample sequenced in a study of blood T cell repertoires in COVID-19. TCRdb's table, derived via immunoSEQ multiplex PCR, lists solely in-frame clones and lacks some. The sample has 30,000 or so clones; 88% are singletons. The sequencing sample was made of peripheral blood. Receptors were obtained from a human donor in a cohort sampled during active COVID-19.

The chain employs TRBV5-1 and TRBJ1-1; D gene ambiguous. The CDR3 runs to 13 residues. Trimming took off 7 bases at V and 0 bases at J, with 10 bases between the two ends. Germline-derived CDR1 and CDR2 are SGHRS and YFSETQ. CDR3 loop: CASSGGMNTEAFF. CDR3 sequence (DNA): TGCGCCAGCTCAGGAGGGATGAACACTGAAGCTTTCTTT.

V and J are TRBV6-5 and TRBJ2-7, with 8 nucleotides matching TRBD2. This CDR3 spans 15 amino acids. The J segment lost 4 bases and the V segment lost 6 bases, leaving 11 bases of the junction unmatched. Per germline, CDR1 MNHEY and CDR2 SVGAGI. The CDR3, as DNA: TGTGCCAGCAGCCCCCTAGGCGGGGGGTCGTACGAGCAGTACTTC. It encodes CASSPLGGGSYEQYF.

The chain uses TRBV15 and TRBJ2-3; 10 bases line up with TRBD2. The J segment lost 3 bases and the V segment lost 3 bases, leaving 6 bases of the junction unmatched. The germline gives CDR1 LNHNV, CDR2 YYDKDF (reference sequence). The CDR3 has 16 residues. This chain's CDR3 is CATSSGTSAATDTQYF. DNA for the CDR3: TGTGCCACCAGCAGTGGGACTAGCGCTGCGACAGATACGCAGTATTTT.

The gene calls are TRBV4-1 and TRBJ1-4; 8 bases agree with TRBD1. CDR1 MGHRA and CDR2 YSYEKL come from the germline V gene. The CDR3 is 16 amino acids. V lost 2 bases to trimming and J lost 5 bases; unmatched junction nucleotides: 7. The CDR3 DNA sequence: TGCGCCAGCAGCCAACCCTACAGGGGGAAAAATGAAAAACTGTTTTTT. Translation: CASSQPYRGKNEKLFF.

The chain recombines TRBV18 with TRBJ1-1; possible D gene TRBD1, 6 bases. The ends were cut back, 2 bases at V and 10 bases at J, with 14 bases in the middle. The CDR3 extends over 13 amino acids. The germline V gene encodes CDR1 KGHSH and CDR2 LQKENI. The CDR3 sequence is CASSPRGGDGAFF. The CDR3 DNA is TGTGCCAGCTCACCAAGGGGGGGGGACGGAGCTTTCTTT.

This rearrangement joins TRBV7-9 to TRBJ2-3, with D maybe TRBD2 (7 bases). The germline V and J ends were trimmed by 2 bases and 5 bases, with 14 bases remaining between them. Germline values: CDR1 SEHNR, CDR2 FQNEAQ (reference sequence). This CDR3 contains 15 residues. DNA of the CDR3: TGTGCCAGCAGCTTAACCGGGGGGCCCCAAGATACGCAGTATTTT. It encodes CASSLTGGPQDTQYF.